These 15 T cell receptor beta chains were all obtained from the same sample, sequenced in a study of T cell changes during pregnancy in multiple sclerosis. The table came from immunoSEQ multiplex PCR; TCRdb's copy has only in-frame clones and leaves some out. The table records 90,000 to 95,000 clones, about 94% of them present only once. The source material was peripheral blood, sampled in the third trimester of pregnancy. Receptors originate from a female donor with multiple sclerosis, enrolled in a pregnancy study.

The J gene is TRBJ1-2, the V gene TRBV19; TRBD1 agrees at 7 bases. After removal of 10 bases from V and 4 bases from J, the junction contained 21 bases not matched to a gene. Germline values: CDR1 LNHDA, CDR2 SQIVND (reference sequence). This CDR3 comprises 17 residues. The CDR3 loop reads CATTNPGTAPERYGYTF. The CDR3 nucleotides are TGTGCCACCACCAACCCAGGGACAGCACCAGAACGCTATGGCTACACCTTC.

The genes are TRBV9 and TRBJ2-1; D might be TRBD2 (5 bases). This CDR3 has 13 amino acids. Germline values: CDR1 SGDLS, CDR2 YYNGEE. V shed 4 bases and J shed 8 bases, with 13 bases lying between them. CDR3 in DNA: TGTGCCAGCAGCCCCCCCCGGAGGTATGAGCAGTTCTTC. It yields the protein CASSPPRRYEQFF.

This chain uses TRBV9 with TRBJ2-5, with TRBD2 identical over 8 bases. The CDR3 runs to 16 residues. The germline CDR1 and CDR2 sequences are SGDLS and YYNGEE. V gave up 0 bases and J gave up 5 bases; unmatched junction bases: 9. The CDR3 region has the DNA TGTGCCAGCAGCGTAGCCCCAGCGGGAGCAACGGAGACCCAGTACTTC. It codes for CASSVAPAGATETQYF.

For the CDR3, the DNA is TGTGCCAGCAGCTTATTGGCTAGCGGGACGGTCTACGAGCAGTACTTC. Amino acid sequence: CASSLLASGTVYEQYF. The chain joins TRBV7-6 to TRBJ2-7, with 9 bases matching TRBD2. The trim removed 2 bases at V and 3 bases at J, leaving 8 bases unmatched. Germline V lookup: CDR1 SGHVS, CDR2 FNYEAQ. The CDR3 spans 16 residues.

The V and J genes are TRBV5-6 and TRBJ1-1, with 8 bases lining up with TRBD1. V lost 4 bases, J lost 4 bases, and 9 bases stayed unmatched. Germline V CDR1 and CDR2: SGHDT, YYEEEE. The CDR3 has 15 amino acids. The CDR3 reads CASSPGQGRGTEAFF. The CDR3 bases are TGTGCCAGCAGCCCCGGACAGGGACGGGGCACTGAAGCTTTCTTT.

CDR3 bases: TGTGCCAGCAGTTCGTCCCGGGACAGGAGGTATCTAGCCAAAAACATTCAGTACTTC. This encodes CASSSSRDRRYLAKNIQYF. This chain uses TRBV28 with TRBJ2-4; TRBD1 matches at 8 bases. The germline CDR1 and CDR2 sequences are MDHEN and SYDVKM. The CDR3 sequence is 19 residues long. V gave up 4 bases and J gave up 0 bases; unmatched junction bases: 14.

The chain is built from TRBV10-2 and TRBJ1-4, with 12 bases that match TRBD1. Germline V gene data show CDR1 as WSHSY and CDR2 as SAAADI. V lost 7 bases and J lost 2; bases outside the gene matches: 5. This CDR3 spans 16 amino acids. The DNA for the CDR3 is TGCGCCAGCAATCCGGGACAGGGGGCGACTAATGAAAAACTGTTTTTT. This encodes CASNPGQGATNEKLFF.

In this sample, this clone turned up once. The chain recombines TRBV10-3 with TRBJ1-2, with TRBD1 matching over 9 bases. With 5 bases clipped from V and 8 bases from J, the junction kept 6 bases outside the gene matches. This CDR3 comprises 13 residues. Germline V CDR1 and CDR2: ENHRY, SYGVKD. The CDR3 loop is CAISPGTGWGYTF. CDR3 nucleotide sequence: TGTGCCATCAGTCCCGGGACAGGGTGGGGCTACACCTTC.

This clone was observed a single time. V and J are TRBV7-8 and TRBJ1-5; D remains unclear. Per the germline V gene, CDR1 is SGHVS and CDR2 is FQNEAQ. Trimming took 0 bases from V and 3 from J, leaving 15 bases between them. The CDR3 is made up of 17 amino acids. DNA of the CDR3: TGTGCCAGCAGCTTAGCGCGAAGTAGCACACTCAATCAGCCCCAGCATTTT. Amino acid sequence: CASSLARSSTLNQPQHF.

The chain carries TRBV19 and TRBJ2-5; D might be TRBD1 (6 bases). The CDR3 is 13 residues long. Germline values: CDR1 LNHDA, CDR2 SQIVND (reference sequence). The germline V and J ends were trimmed by 5 bases and 7 bases, with 14 bases remaining between them. The CDR3 DNA follows: TGTGCCAGTAGTGCCGGGACAACGGGGACCCAGTACTTC. Translated, it gives CASSAGTTGTQYF. Variable domain in full (rest from reference TRBV19 and TRBJ2-5): DGGITQSPKYLFRKEGQNVTLSCEQNLNHDAMYWYRQDPGQGLRLIYYSQIVNDFQKGDIAEGYSVSREKKESFPLTVTSAQKNPTAFYLCASSAGTTGTQYFGPGTRLLVL.

This chain joins TRBV7-9 and TRBJ2-7, with D possibly TRBD1 on 6 matching bases. CDR3 length: 16 residues. V lost 5 bases to trimming and J lost 1 base, with 18 bases between them. Germline CDR1 SEHNR, CDR2 FQNEAQ (reference sequence). The CDR3 bases are TGTGCCAGCAGCAAAAGTCCGGGACATTCATCCTACGAGCAGTACTTC. Translated: CASSKSPGHSSYEQYF.

The chain has TRBV11-3 and TRBJ2-2; 11 bases are a match to TRBD1. The CDR3 covers 16 residues. Germline assignment: CDR1 SGHNT and CDR2 YENEEA. With 5 bases clipped from V and 3 bases from J, the junction kept 5 bases outside the gene matches. The CDR3 DNA follows: TGTGCCAGCAGCCAGGGGGACAGGGGGTACACCGGGGAGCTGTTTTTT. Translating it yields CASSQGDRGYTGELFF.

This clone has a handful of counts. The rearrangement joins TRBV28 to TRBJ1-4; 9 bases line up with TRBD1. The V gene end was trimmed by 6 bases and the J gene end by 5 bases; junction bases not matched to a gene: 7. CDR1 MDHEN and CDR2 SYDVKM come from the germline V gene. This CDR3 spans 15 amino acids. The chain's CDR3 is CASSRGGQGNEKLFF. The CDR3, as DNA: TGTGCCAGCAGCCGGGGGGGACAGGGAAATGAAAAACTGTTTTTT.

This clone was observed a few times. This rearrangement joins TRBV5-1 to TRBJ2-1; 7 nucleotides agree with TRBD1. CDR3 length: 12 amino acids. The V gene end was trimmed by 5 bases and the J gene end by 8 bases; junction bases not matched to a gene: 4. The germline V gene has CDR1 SGHRS and CDR2 YFSETQ. The CDR3 protein is CASSSTGDEQFF. The CDR3, as DNA: TGCGCCAGCAGTTCAACAGGGGATGAGCAGTTCTTC.

The chain uses TRBV19 and TRBJ1-1, with TRBD1 identical over 7 bases. V dropped 8 bases and J dropped 2; count of bases not matched to a gene: 5. The CDR3 loop spans 13 amino acids. In germline, CDR1 is LNHDA, CDR2 SQIVND (reference sequence). The CDR3 protein is CASHRGHNTEAFF. The CDR3, as DNA: TGTGCCAGTCACAGGGGCCATAACACTGAAGCTTTCTTT.